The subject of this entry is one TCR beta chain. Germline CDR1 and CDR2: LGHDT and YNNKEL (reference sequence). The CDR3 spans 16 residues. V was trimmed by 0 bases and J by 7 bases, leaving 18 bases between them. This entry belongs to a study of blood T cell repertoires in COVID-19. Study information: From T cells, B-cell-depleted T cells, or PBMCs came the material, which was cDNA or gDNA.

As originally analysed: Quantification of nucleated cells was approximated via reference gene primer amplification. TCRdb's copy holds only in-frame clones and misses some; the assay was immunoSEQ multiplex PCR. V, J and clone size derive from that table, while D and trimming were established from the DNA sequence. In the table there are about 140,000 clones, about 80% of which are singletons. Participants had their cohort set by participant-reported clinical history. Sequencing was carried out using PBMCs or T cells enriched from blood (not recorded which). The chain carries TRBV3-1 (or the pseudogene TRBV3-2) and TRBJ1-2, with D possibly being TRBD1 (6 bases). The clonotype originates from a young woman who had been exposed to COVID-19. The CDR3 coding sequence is TGTGCCAGCAGCCAAGAAATCGGCAGGGGCTGGACTGGCTACACCTTC. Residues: CASSQEIGRGWTGYTF.